A selection of T cell receptor beta chains follows, all from one sample in a study of blood T cell repertoires in COVID-19. The protocol was immunoSEQ multiplex PCR, while the TCRdb copy is restricted to in-frame clones and leaves out a portion. The sample yields about 32,000 clones, approximately 90% seen once. The sample taken for sequencing was peripheral blood. The receptors were gathered from a man in his fifties or sixties with acute or convalescent COVID-19. Both conserved end residues are part of each CDR3. A D gene is named only where the DNA matches it firmly. Some rows have no size entry. The others give once, few or many, or a class for an expanded clone.

d_gene,abundance,len,j_gene,v_gene,CDR3aa,CDR3nt
TRBD1,.,17,TRBJ2-1,TRBV10-3,CAISEYSGTGGRNEQFF,TGTGCCATCAGTGAGTACTCGGGGACAGGGGGACGCAATGAGCAGTTCTTC
.,once,13,TRBJ1-1,TRBV29-1,CSVEEGQGTEAFF,TGCAGCGTTGAAGAGGGGCAGGGTACTGAAGCTTTCTTT
.,.,15,TRBJ2-2,TRBV7-2,CASSYPGHGTGELFF,TGTGCCAGCAGCTATCCGGGACACGGGACCGGGGAGCTGTTTTTT
.,once,14,TRBJ1-2,TRBV5-1,CASSLVGNHYGYTF,TGCGCCAGCAGCTTGGTCGGGAATCACTATGGCTACACCTTC
.,once,16,TRBJ1-1,TRBV4-1,CASSLGWGEKNTEAFF,TGCGCCAGCAGCCTAGGGTGGGGAGAGAAGAACACTGAAGCTTTCTTT
.,.,14,TRBJ1-2,TRBV30,CALARGGNGYGYTF,TGTGCCTTGGCGCGTGGGGGGAACGGCTATGGCTACACCTTC
TRBD1,.,14,TRBJ1-4,TRBV20-1,CSASRQGVDEKLFF,TGCAGTGCTAGTAGACAGGGGGTTGATGAAAAACTGTTTTTT
.,.,14,TRBJ2-7,TRBV18,CASSPNEGRSEQYF,TGTGCCAGCTCACCTAACGAGGGCAGGAGCGAGCAGTACTTC
.,.,16,TRBJ1-1,TRBV11-3,CASSFGGGGWGTEAFF,TGTGCCAGCAGCTTCGGGGGGGGAGGCTGGGGCACTGAAGCTTTCTTT
TRBD1,.,17,TRBJ1-2,TRBV24-1,CATSGLDRATQNYGYTF,TGTGCCACCAGTGGCCTGGACAGGGCCACGCAGAACTATGGCTACACCTTC
TRBD1,.,14,TRBJ1-4,TRBV6-5,CASRIRDSGEKLFF,TGTGCCAGCAGGATCCGGGACAGTGGGGAAAAACTGTTTTTT
.,.,18,TRBJ1-1,TRBV5-8,CASSLNGLIGGGITEAFF,TGTGCCAGCAGCTTGAACGGGCTGATTGGGGGGGGGATCACTGAAGCTTTCTTT
TRBD1,.,16,TRBJ1-3,TRBV3-1/TRBV3-2,CASSQWDRVSGNTIYF,TGTGCCAGCAGCCAATGGGACAGGGTCTCTGGAAACACCATATATTTT
.,.,16,TRBJ1-5,TRBV7-2,CASSEQVGYSNQPQHF,TGTGCCAGCAGCGAACAGGTGGGGTATAGCAATCAGCCCCAGCATTTT
.,.,13,TRBJ1-2,TRBV5-1,CASSLGQNYGYTF,TGCGCCAGCAGCTTAGGACAGAACTATGGCTACACCTTC
.,.,15,TRBJ1-5,TRBV28,CASKVGRNSNQPQHF,TGTGCCAGCAAGGTGGGCAGAAATAGCAATCAGCCCCAGCATTTT
.,.,13,TRBJ2-2,TRBV7-2,CASSSRNTGELFF,TGTGCCAGCAGCTCGCGTAACACCGGGGAGCTGTTTTTT
.,.,13,TRBJ2-3,TRBV7-2,CASTLGGTDTQYF,TGTGCCAGCACCCTGGGAGGTACAGATACGCAGTATTTT